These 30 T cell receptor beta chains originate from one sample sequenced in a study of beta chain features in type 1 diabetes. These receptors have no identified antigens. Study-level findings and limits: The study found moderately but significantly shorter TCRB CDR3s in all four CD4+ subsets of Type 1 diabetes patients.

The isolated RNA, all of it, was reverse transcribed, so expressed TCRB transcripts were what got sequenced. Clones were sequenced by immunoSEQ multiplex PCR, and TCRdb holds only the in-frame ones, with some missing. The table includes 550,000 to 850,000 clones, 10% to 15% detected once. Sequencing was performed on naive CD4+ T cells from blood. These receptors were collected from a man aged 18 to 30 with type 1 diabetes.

The CDR3 DNA reads as TGTGCCAGCAGCTTAGTCTCGTCGGGCTACACCTTC. As protein: CASSLVSSGYTF. The rearrangement links TRBV7-2 to TRBJ1-2; D uncertain. Germline V gene sequence: CDR1 SGHTA, CDR2 FQGNSA. The CDR3 consists of 12 residues. Trimming removed 1 base from V and 8 bases from J, with 8 bases in between.

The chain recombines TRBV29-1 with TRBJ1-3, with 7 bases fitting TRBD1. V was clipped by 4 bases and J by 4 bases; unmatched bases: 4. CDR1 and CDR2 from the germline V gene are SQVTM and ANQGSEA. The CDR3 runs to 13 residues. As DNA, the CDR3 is TGCAGCGTTGGGGGGACAGCAGGAAACACCATATATTTT. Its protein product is CSVGGTAGNTIYF.

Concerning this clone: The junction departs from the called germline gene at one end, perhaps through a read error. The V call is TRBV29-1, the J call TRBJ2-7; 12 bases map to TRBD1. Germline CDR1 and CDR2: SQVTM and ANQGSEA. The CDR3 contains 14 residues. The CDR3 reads CCVHGTGGAYEQYF. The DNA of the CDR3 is TGCTGCGTGCACGGGACAGGGGGCGCCTACGAGCAGTACTTC.

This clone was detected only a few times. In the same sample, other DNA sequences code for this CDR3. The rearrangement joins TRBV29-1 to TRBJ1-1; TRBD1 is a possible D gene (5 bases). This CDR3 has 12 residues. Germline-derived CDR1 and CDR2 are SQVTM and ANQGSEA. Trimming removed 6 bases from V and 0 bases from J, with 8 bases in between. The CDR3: CSVGTVNTEAFF. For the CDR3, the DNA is TGCAGCGTAGGGACGGTGAACACTGAAGCTTTCTTT.

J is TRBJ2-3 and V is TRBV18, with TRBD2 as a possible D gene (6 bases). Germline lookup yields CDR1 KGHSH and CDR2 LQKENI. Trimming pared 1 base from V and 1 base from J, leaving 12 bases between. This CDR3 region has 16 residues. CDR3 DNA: TGTGCCAGCTCACCACTAGGAGGGTTGGGCACAGATACGCAGTATTTT. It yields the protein CASSPLGGLGTDTQYF.

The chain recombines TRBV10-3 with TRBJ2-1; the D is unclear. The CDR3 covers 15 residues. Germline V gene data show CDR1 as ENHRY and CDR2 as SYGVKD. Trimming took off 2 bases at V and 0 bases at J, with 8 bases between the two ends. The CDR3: CAISEGILSYNEQFF. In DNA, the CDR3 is TGTGCCATCAGTGAGGGGATTCTCTCCTACAATGAGCAGTTCTTC.

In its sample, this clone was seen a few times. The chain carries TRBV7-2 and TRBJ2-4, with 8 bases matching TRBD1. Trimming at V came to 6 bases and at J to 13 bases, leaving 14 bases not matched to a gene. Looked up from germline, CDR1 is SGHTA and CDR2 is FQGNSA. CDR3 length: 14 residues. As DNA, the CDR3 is TGTGCCAGCAGTTACCCAGGGGGCCCCAGGAGCCAGTACTTC. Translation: CASSYPGGPRSQYF.

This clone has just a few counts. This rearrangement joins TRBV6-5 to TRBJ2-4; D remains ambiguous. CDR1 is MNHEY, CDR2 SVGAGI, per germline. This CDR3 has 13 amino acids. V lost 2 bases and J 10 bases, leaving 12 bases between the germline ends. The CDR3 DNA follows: TGTGCCAGCAGTTACCCGCCCGGGCGGATTCAGTACTTC. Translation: CASSYPPGRIQYF.

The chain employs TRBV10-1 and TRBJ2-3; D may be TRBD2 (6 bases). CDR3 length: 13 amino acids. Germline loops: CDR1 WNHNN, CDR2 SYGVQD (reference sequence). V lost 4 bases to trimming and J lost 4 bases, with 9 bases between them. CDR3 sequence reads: CASSGGVADTQYF. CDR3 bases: TGCGCCAGCAGTGGGGGGGTCGCAGATACGCAGTATTTT.

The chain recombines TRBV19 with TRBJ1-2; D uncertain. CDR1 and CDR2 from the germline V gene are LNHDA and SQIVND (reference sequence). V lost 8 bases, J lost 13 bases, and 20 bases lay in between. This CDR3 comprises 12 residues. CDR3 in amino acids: CASALEGPNPTF. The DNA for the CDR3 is TGTGCCAGTGCCTTGGAAGGCCCCAATCCCACCTTC.

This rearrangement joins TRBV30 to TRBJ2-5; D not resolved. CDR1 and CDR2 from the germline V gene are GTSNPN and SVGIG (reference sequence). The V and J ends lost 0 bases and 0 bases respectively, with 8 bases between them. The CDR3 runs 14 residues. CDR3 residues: CAWSVLADQETQYF. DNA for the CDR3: TGTGCCTGGAGTGTACTGGCAGACCAAGAGACCCAGTACTTC.

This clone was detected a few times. DNA for the CDR3: TGTGCCTGGAGTGTACTGGAGACATATAGCGATGAGCAGTTCTTC. Translated: CAWSVLETYSDEQFF. V and J are TRBV30 and TRBJ2-1, with a possible D match to TRBD2 (5 bases). This CDR3 region has 15 residues. Germline assignment: CDR1 GTSNPN and CDR2 SVGIG (reference sequence). The V end lost 0 bases, the J end lost 8 bases, and 17 bases lay between the germline ends. The variable domain in full, with the rest retrieved from reference TRBV30 and TRBJ2-1, is SQTIHQWPATLVQPVGSPLSLECTVEGTSNPNLYWYRQAAGRGLQLLFYSVGIGQISSEVPQNLSASRPQDRQFILSSKKLLLSDSGFYLCAWSVLETYSDEQFFGPGTRLTVL.

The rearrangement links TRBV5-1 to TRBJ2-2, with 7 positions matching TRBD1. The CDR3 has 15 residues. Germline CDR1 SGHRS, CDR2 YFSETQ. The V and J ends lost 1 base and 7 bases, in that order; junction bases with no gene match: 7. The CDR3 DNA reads TGCGCCAGCAGCTTGTCCAGGGGGAACGACGGGGAGCTGTTTTTT. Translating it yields CASSLSRGNDGELFF.

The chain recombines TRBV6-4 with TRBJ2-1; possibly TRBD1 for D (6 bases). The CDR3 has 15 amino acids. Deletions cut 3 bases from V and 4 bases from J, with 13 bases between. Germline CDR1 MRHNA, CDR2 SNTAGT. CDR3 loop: CASSEQGNLYNEQFF. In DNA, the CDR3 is TGTGCCAGCAGTGAACAGGGTAATCTATACAATGAGCAGTTCTTC.

The CDR3 is CASRKDRGQETQYF. CDR3 bases: TGTGCCAGCAGAAAGGACAGGGGGCAAGAGACCCAGTACTTC. V and J are TRBV27 and TRBJ2-5, with TRBD1 matching 10 bases. Germline V gene data show CDR1 as MNHEY and CDR2 as SMNVEV (reference sequence). J was trimmed by 2 bases and V by 6 bases; bases with no gene match: 3. The CDR3 sequence is 14 residues long.

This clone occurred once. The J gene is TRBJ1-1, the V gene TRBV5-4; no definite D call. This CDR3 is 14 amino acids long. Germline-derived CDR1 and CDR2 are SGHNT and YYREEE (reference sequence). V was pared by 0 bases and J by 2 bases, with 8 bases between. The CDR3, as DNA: TGTGCCAGCAGCTTGGGTCTAGCCAACACTGAAGCTTTCTTT. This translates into CASSLGLANTEAFF.

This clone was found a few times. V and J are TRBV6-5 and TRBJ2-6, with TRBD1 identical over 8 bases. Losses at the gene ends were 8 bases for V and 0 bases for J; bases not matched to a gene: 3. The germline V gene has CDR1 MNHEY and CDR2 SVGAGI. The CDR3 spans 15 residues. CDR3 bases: TGTGCCAGCGGCAGGGGGCTCTCTGGGGCCAACGTCCTGACTTTC. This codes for CASGRGLSGANVLTF.

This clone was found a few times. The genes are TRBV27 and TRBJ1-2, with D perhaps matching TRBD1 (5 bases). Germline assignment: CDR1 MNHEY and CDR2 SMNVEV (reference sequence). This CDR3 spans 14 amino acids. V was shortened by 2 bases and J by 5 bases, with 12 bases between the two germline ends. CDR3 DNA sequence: TGTGCCAGCAGTTTAAGTCAGGGTAGATATGGCTACACCTTC. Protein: CASSLSQGRYGYTF.

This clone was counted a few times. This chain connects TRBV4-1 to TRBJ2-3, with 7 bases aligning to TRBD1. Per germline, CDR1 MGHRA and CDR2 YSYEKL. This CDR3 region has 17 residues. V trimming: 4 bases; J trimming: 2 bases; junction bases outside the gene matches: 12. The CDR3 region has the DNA TGCGCCAGCAGCCGGTACGAGACAGGGATCCCCACAGATACGCAGTATTTT. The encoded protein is CASSRYETGIPTDTQYF.

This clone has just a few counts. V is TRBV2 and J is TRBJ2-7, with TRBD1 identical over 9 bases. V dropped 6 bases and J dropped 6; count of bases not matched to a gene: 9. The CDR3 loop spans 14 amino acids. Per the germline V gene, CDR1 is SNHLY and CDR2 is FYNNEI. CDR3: CASRELGQGTEQYF. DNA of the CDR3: TGTGCCAGCAGAGAGTTGGGACAGGGAACCGAGCAGTACTTC.

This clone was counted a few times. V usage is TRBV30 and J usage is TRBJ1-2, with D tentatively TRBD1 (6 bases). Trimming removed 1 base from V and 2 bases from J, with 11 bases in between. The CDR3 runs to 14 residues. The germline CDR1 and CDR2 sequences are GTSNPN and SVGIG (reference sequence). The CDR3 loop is CAWSGGAANYGYTF. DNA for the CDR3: TGTGCCTGGAGTGGGGGGGCCGCGAACTATGGCTACACCTTC.

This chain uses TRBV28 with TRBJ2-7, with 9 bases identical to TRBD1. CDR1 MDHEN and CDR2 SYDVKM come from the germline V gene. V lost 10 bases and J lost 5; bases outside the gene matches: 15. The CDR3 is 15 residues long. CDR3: CATTATGTGSDEQYF. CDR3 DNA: TGTGCCACCACTGCGACCGGGACAGGGTCTGACGAGCAGTACTTC.

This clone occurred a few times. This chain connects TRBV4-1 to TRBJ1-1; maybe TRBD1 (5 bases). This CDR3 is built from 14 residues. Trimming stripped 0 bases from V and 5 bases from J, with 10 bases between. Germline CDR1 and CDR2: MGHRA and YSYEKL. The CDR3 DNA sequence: TGCGCCAGCAGCCAAGAAAGGGGATGGACTGAAGCTTTCTTT. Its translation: CASSQERGWTEAFF.

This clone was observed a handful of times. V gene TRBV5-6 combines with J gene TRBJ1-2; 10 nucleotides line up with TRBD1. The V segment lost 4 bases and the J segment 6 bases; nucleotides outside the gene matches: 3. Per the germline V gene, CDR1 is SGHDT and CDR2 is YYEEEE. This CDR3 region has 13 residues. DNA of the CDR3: TGTGCCAGCAGCCACGGACAGGGGGATGGCTACACCTTC. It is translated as CASSHGQGDGYTF.

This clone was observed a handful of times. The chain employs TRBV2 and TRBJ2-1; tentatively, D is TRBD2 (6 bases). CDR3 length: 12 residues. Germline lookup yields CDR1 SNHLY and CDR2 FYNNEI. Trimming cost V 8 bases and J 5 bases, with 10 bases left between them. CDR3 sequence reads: CASWRGDNEQFF. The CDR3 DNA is TGTGCCAGCTGGCGGGGCGACAATGAGCAGTTCTTC.

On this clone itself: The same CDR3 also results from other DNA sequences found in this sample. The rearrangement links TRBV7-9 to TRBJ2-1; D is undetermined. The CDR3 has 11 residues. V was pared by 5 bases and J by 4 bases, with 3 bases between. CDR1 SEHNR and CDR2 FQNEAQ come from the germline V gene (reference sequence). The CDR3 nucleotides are TGTGCCAGCAGCCCATACAATGAGCAGTTCTTC. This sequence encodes CASSPYNEQFF. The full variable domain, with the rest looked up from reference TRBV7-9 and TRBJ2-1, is DTGVSQNPRHKITKRGQNVTFRCDPISEHNRLYWYRQTLGQGPEFLTYFQNEAQLEKSRLLSDRFSAERPKGSFSTLEIQRTEQGDSAMYLCASSPYNEQFFGPGTRLTVL.

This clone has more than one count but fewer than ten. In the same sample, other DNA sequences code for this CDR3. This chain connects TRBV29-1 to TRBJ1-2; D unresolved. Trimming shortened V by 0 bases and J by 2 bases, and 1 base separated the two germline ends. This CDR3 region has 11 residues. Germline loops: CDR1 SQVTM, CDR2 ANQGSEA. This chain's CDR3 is CSVEENYGYTF. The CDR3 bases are TGCAGCGTTGAAGAAAACTATGGCTACACCTTC.

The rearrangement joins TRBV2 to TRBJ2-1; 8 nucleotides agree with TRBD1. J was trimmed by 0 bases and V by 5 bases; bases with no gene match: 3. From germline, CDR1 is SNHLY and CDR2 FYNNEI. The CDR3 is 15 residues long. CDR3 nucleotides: TGTGCCAGCAGTCGGACAGGGAGCTCCTACAATGAGCAGTTCTTC. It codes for CASSRTGSSYNEQFF.

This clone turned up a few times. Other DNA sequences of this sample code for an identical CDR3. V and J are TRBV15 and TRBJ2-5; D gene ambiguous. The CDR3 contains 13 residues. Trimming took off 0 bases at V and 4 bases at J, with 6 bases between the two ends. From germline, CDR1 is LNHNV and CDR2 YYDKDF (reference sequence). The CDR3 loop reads CATSRDLGETQYF. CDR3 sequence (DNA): TGTGCCACCAGCAGAGATTTGGGAGAGACCCAGTACTTC.

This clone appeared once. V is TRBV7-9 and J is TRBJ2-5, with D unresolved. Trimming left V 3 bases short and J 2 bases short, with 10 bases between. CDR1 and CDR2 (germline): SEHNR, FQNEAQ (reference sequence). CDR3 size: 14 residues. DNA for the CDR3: TGTGCCAGCAGCTTCAACACGGTACAAGAGACCCAGTACTTC. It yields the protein CASSFNTVQETQYF.